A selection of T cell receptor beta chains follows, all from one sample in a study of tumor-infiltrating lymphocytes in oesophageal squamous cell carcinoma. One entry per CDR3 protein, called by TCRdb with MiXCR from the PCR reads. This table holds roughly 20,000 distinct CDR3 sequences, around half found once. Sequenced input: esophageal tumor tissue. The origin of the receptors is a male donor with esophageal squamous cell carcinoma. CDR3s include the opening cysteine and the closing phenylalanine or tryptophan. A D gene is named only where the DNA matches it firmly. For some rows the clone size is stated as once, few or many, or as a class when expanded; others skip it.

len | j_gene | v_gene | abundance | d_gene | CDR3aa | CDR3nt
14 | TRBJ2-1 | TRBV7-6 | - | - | CASSLAGKVNEQFF | TGTGCCAGCAGCTTAGCGGGAAAGGTCAATGAGCAGTTCTTC
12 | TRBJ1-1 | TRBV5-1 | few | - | CASSLEGTEAFF | TGCGCCAGCAGCTTGGAGGGAACTGAAGCTTTCTTT
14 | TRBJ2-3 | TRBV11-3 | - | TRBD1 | CASSLGTGPDTQYF | TGTGCCAGCAGCTTGGGGACAGGGCCAGATACGCAGTATTTT
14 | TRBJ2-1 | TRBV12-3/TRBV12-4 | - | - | CASSRTGSYNEQFF | TGTGCCAGCAGCCGGACGGGCTCCTACAATGAGCAGTTCTTC
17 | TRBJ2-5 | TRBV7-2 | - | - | CASSLPLRDIRFREQYF | TGTGCCAGCAGCTTGCCCCTACGGGACATTAGATTTCGGGAGCAGTACTTC
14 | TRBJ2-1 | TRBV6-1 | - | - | CASSEPWRKNEQFF | TGTGCCAGCAGTGAACCCTGGCGTAAGAATGAGCAGTTCTTC
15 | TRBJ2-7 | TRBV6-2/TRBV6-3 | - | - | CASSYSGGGNYEQYF | TGTGCCAGCAGTTACTCGGGAGGAGGGAACTACGAGCAGTACTTC
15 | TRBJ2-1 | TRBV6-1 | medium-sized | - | CASTSLAGSYNEQFF | TGTGCCAGCACTTCCCTCGCAGGCTCCTACAATGAGCAGTTCTTC
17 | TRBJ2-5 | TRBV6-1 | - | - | CASSEAVLDSGQETQYF | TGTGCCAGCAGTGAAGCAGTTCTGGATTCAGGACAAGAGACCCAGTACTTC
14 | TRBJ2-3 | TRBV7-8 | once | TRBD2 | CASSFRGRGDTQYF | TGTGCCAGCAGCTTTCGCGGGAGAGGAGATACGCAGTATTTT
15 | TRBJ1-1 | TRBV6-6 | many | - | CASSYSWGGNTEAFF | TGTGCCAGCAGTTACTCGTGGGGGGGCAACACTGAAGCTTTCTTT
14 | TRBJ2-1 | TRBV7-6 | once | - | CASSLEGKGFQQFF | TGTGCCAGCAGCTTAGAGGGGAAGGGGTTTCAGCAGTTCTTC
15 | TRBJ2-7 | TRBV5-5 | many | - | CASSPSGRLVDEQYF | TGTGCCAGCAGCCCATCGGGACGACTGGTCGATGAGCAGTACTTC
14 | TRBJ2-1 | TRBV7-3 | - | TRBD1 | CASSLTYRGDEQFF | TGTGCCAGCAGCTTAACGTACAGGGGCGATGAGCAGTTCTTC
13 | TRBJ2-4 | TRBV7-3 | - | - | CASSFAPNSPLHF | TGTGCCAGCAGCTTTGCTCCAAATTCACCCCTCCACTTC
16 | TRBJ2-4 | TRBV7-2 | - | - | CASSLTGQSTKNIQYF | TGTGCCAGCAGCTTAACGGGGCAAAGCACCAAAAACATTCAGTACTTC
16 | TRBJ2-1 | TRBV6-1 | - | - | CASSRGAGLSYNEQFF | TGTGCCAGCAGCAGGGGAGCGGGGCTATCCTACAATGAGCAGTTCTTC
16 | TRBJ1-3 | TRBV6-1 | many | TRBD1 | CASSSTTGGTGNTIYF | TGTGCCAGCAGTTCAACCACAGGGGGAACTGGAAACACCATATATTTT
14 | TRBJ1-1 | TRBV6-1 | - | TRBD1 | CASSERTGIYEQYF | TGTGCCAGCAGTGAACGGACAGGGATCTACGAGCAGTACTTT
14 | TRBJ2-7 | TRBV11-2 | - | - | CASSLAPLGNEQYF | TGTGCCAGCAGCTTAGCCCCCCTAGGGAACGAGCAGTACTTC
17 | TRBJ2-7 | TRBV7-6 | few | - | CASSLGGGGHSYNEQYF | TGTGCCAGCAGCTTAGGGGGCGGGGGACACTCCTACAATGAGCAGTACTTC
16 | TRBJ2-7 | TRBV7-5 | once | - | CISVPEAPRLGNIQYF | -
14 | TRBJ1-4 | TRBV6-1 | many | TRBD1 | CASSSRQGGEKLFF | TGTGCCAGCAGTTCCAGACAGGGAGGTGAAAAACTGTTTTTT
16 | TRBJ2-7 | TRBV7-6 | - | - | CASSLVQGTPYNEQYF | TGTGCCAGCAGCTTAGTCCAAGGGACTCCCTACAATGAGCAGTACTTC
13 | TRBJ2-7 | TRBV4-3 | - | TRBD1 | CASSQQGAGEQYF | TGCGCCAGCAGCCAACAGGGGGCTGGCGAGCAGTACTTC
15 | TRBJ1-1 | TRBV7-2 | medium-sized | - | CASSLGVGLNTEAFF | TGTGCCAGCAGCTTAGGCGTGGGACTGAACACTGAAGCTTTCTTT
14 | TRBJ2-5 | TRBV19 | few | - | CASSIPGLPEEQYF | TGTGCCAGTAGTATCCCGGGCCTGCCTGAAGAGCAGTACTTC
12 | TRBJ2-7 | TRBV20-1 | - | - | CSARRGREEQYF | TGCAGTGCTAGAAGGGGCAGGGAGGAGCAGTACTTC
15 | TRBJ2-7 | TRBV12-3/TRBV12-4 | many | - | CASSLPFRSGAEQYF | TGTGCCAGCAGTTTGCCATTCCGGTCAGGGGCCGAGCAGTACTTC
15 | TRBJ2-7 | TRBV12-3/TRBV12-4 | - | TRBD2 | CASSLSRDYPGEQYF | TGTGCCAGCAGTTTGTCGAGGGACTACCCGGGGGAGCAGTACTTC
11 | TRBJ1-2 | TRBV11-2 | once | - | CASSLKGPNTF | TGTGCCAGCAGCTTAAAGGGGCCTAACACCTTC
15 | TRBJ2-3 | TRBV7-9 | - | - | CASSLVAGAGDTQYF | TGTGCCAGCAGCTTAGTTGCGGGGGCTGGTGATACGCAGTATTTT
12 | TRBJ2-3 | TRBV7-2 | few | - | CASSRARDTQYF | TGTGCCAGCAGCCGCGCTCGTGATACGCAGTATTTT
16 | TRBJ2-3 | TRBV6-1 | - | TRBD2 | CASSEGWGGSTDTQYF | TGTGCCAGCAGTGAAGGATGGGGGGGGAGCACAGATACGCAGTATTTT
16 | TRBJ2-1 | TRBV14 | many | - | CASSPFTGVTYNEQFF | TGTGCCAGCAGCCCTTTTACCGGGGTTACCTACAATGAGCAGTTCTTC
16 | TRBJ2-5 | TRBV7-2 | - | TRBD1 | CASSLGAGTGQETQYF | TGTGCCAGCAGCTTAGGGGCCGGGACAGGGCAAGAGACCCAGTACTTC
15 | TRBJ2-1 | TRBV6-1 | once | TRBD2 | CASSESGGLVREQFF | TGTGCCAGCAGTGAATCAGGTGGACTAGTTCGTGAGCAGTTCTTC
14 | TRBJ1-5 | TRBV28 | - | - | CASSRINSNQPQHF | TGTGCCAGCAGTCGAATTAATAGCAATCAGCCCCAGCATTTT
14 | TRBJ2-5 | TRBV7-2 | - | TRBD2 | CASTLAGDRETQYF | TGTGCCAGCACCTTAGCGGGGGATCGAGAGACCCAGTACTTC
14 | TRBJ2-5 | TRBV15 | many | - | CATSRGTMYETQYF | TGTGCCACCAGCAGAGGGACTATGTACGAGACCCAGTACTTC
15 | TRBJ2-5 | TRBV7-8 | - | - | CASRKTRDYYETQYF | TGTGCCAGCAGGAAAACTCGAGACTATTATGAGACCCAGTACTTC
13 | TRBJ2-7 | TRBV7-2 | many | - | CASTRSRTYEQYF | TGTGCCAGCACCCGATCAAGGACCTACGAGCAGTACTTC
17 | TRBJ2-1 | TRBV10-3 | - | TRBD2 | CAISAKGLAGGYNEQFF | TGTGCCATCAGTGCCAAAGGACTAGCGGGAGGATACAATGAGCAGTTCTTC
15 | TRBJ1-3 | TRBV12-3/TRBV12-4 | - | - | CASSLEVALGNTIYF | TGTGCCAGCAGTTTAGAGGTGGCCCTGGGAAACACCATATATTTT
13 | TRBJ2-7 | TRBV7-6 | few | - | CASSRRDYNEQYF | TGTGCCAGCAGCAGGCGGGATTACAATGAGCAGTACTTC
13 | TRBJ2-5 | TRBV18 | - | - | CATLRPGDNEQYF | TGTGCCACCCTGAGACCGGGGGACAATGAGCAGTACTTC
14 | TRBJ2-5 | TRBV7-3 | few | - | CASSSDRGEETQYF | TGTGCCAGCAGCTCAGATCGTGGGGAAGAGACCCAGTACTTC
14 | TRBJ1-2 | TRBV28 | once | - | CASSFGRVNYGYTF | TGTGCCAGCAGTTTCGGCAGGGTCAACTATGGCTACACCTTC
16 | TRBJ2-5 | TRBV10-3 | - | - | CAISESGAGDGETQYF | TGTGCCATCAGTGAGTCAGGAGCAGGGGATGGAGAGACCCAGTACTTC
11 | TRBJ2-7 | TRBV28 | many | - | CASRAPYEQYF | TGTGCCAGCAGGGCCCCCTACGAGCAGTACTTC
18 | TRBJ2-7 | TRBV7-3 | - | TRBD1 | CASSSRDRGRPEPYEQYF | TGTGCCAGCAGCTCCCGGGACAGGGGGCGCCCCGAGCCCTACGAGCAGTACTTC
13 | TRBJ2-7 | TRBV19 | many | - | CASSLGFGYEQYF | TGTGCCAGTAGTTTAGGTTTCGGCTACGAGCAGTACTTC
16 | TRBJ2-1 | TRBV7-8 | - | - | CASSPRASDQINEQFF | TGTGCCAGCAGCCCGCGGGCTAGCGACCAAATCAATGAGCAGTTCTTC